These T cell receptor beta chains were read from a single sample in a study of identical twins. TCRdb processed the 5' RACE reads anew with MiXCR; each CDR3 protein has one entry. The sample shows about 100,000 distinct CDR3 sequences, around 5.5% of them seen only once. The specimen sequenced was memory T cells sorted from blood. These receptors were collected from a woman in her forties or fifties in good health. The CDR3 runs from the conserved cysteine through the conserved F or W. The D gene is left open where the match is weak. Part of the rows lack a size; the others show once, few, many or a class for expanded clones.

TRBJ2-5,TRBV12-3/TRBV12-4,many,NA,CASSFRREETQYF,TGTGCCAGCAGTTTCAGGCGAGAAGAGACCCAGTACTTC
TRBJ1-3,TRBV12-3/TRBV12-4,many,NA,CASSLDRASGNTIYF,TGTGCCAGCAGTTTAGACAGGGCCTCTGGAAACACCATATATTTT
TRBJ2-1,TRBV7-2,NA,NA,CAPPGLVGCDEQFF,TGTGCTCCCCCCGGGCTAGTAGGCTGTGATGAGCAGTTCTTC
TRBJ1-2,TRBV7-8,many,NA,CASSPPQGLGDGYTF,TGTGCCAGCAGCCCACCACAGGGTCTGGGCGATGGCTACACCTTC
TRBJ2-1,TRBV10-1,many,NA,CASSDMASAYNEQFF,TGCGCCAGCAGTGATATGGCTAGCGCGTACAATGAGCAGTTCTTC
TRBJ1-5,TRBV6-1,NA,NA,CASSVGLAGNQPQHF,TGTGCCAGCAGTGTGGGTCTTGCGGGCAATCAGCCCCAGCATTTT
TRBJ2-1,TRBV5-1,few,TRBD2,CASSLAEREPNNEQFF,TGCGCCAGCAGCTTGGCCGAGCGGGAGCCTAACAATGAGCAGTTCTTC
TRBJ2-5,TRBV19,few,NA,CASSPRGTIQETQYF,TGTGCCAGTAGTCCAAGAGGGACAATACAAGAGACCCAGTACTTC
TRBJ1-2,TRBV6-5,many,TRBD1,CASRPTTGKNYGYTF,TGTGCCAGCAGACCAACGACAGGGAAGAACTATGGCTACACCTTC
TRBJ2-1,TRBV19,NA,TRBD1,CASSIRRTGVLNEQFF,TGTGCCAGTAGTATTCGGAGGACAGGGGTTCTCAATGAGCAGTTCTTC
TRBJ1-5,TRBV20-1,NA,TRBD1,CSARGQGAPLSNQPQHF,TGCAGTGCTAGAGGACAGGGGGCCCCCCTTAGCAATCAGCCCCAGCATTTT
TRBJ1-1,TRBV12-3/TRBV12-4,many,NA,CASKGRELNTEAFF,TGTGCCAGCAAGGGAAGGGAATTGAACACTGAAGCTTTCTTT
TRBJ2-1,TRBV10-2,few,NA,CASSEGRPYNEQFF,TGCGCCAGCAGTGAGGGACGGCCCTACAATGAGCAGTTCTTC
TRBJ1-3,TRBV20-1,many,NA,CSPRSVTDSGNTIYF,TGCAGTCCCCGGAGCGTAACTGACTCTGGAAACACCATATATTTT
TRBJ1-2,TRBV5-1,NA,NA,CASSLVVGDLYGYTF,TGCGCCAGCAGCTTGGTTGTCGGGGACCTTTATGGCTACACCTTC
TRBJ2-5,TRBV20-1,few,NA,CSASPAGRGETQYF,TGCAGTGCTAGCCCGGCGGGAAGAGGGGAGACCCAGTACTTC
TRBJ2-4,TRBV5-1,many,NA,CASRAEGVQYF,TGCGCCAGCAGGGCGGAGGGGGTTCAGTACTTC
TRBJ2-3,TRBV6-2/TRBV6-3,many,TRBD2,CASSYSSGSTDTQYF,TGTGCCAGCAGTTACTCTAGCGGGAGCACAGATACGCAGTATTTT
TRBJ2-5,TRBV3-1,NA,TRBD2,CASSQNPGLAGGETQYF,TGTGCCAGCAGCCAAAACCCGGGACTAGCGGGAGGAGAGACCCAGTACTTC
TRBJ2-3,TRBV29-1,many,NA,CSVEKFSTDTQYF,TGCAGCGTTGAAAAGTTTAGCACAGATACGCAGTATTTT
TRBJ2-3,TRBV12-3/TRBV12-4,many,NA,CASSLKHSTDTQYF,TGTGCCAGCAGTTTAAAGCACAGCACAGATACGCAGTATTTT